The 16 T cell receptor beta chains below were found in one sample sequenced in a study of blood T cell repertoires in COVID-19. Sequencing was performed with immunoSEQ multiplex PCR; in TCRdb, only in-frame clones are kept and a portion is missing. The sample shows about 180,000 clones, 80% to 90% of them seen only once. Sequencing used peripheral blood. These TCRs come from a man aged 18 to 30 who had recovered from COVID-19.

This chain links TRBV20-1 with TRBJ1-1; weak D call: TRBD1 (6 bases). Germline CDR1 DFQATT, CDR2 SNEGSKA (reference sequence). This CDR3 is built from 11 residues. V was pared by 5 bases and J by 5 bases, with 9 bases between. CDR3 protein: CSALQGTEAFF. CDR3 DNA: TGCAGTGCTCTCCAGGGGACTGAAGCTTTCTTT.

The chain is built from TRBV9 and TRBJ2-7; possibly TRBD1 for D (6 bases). The CDR3 runs to 15 residues. The germline CDR1 and CDR2 sequences are SGDLS and YYNGEE. Trimming took 3 bases from V and 2 from J, leaving 15 bases between them. CDR3 in DNA: TGTGCCAGCAGCGGAGCTACCCAGGGGACCTACGAGCAGTACTTC. Amino acids: CASSGATQGTYEQYF. The variable domain in full, with the rest retrieved from reference TRBV9 and TRBJ2-7, is DSGVTQTPKHLITATGQRVTLRCSPRSGDLSVYWYQQSLDQGLQFLIQYYNGEERAKGNILERFSAQQFPDLHSELNLSSLELGDSALYFCASSGATQGTYEQYFGPGTRLTVT.

The rearrangement uses TRBV6-5 and TRBJ1-2, with D tentatively TRBD1 (5 bases). CDR3 length: 13 amino acids. V lost 6 bases to trimming and J lost 12 bases, with 20 bases between them. CDR1 is MNHEY, CDR2 SVGAGI, per germline. The CDR3 is CASRTSDAGGDTF. CDR3 nucleotides: TGTGCCAGCAGAACCTCCGACGCGGGGGGAGACACCTTC.

The V gene is TRBV28, the J gene TRBJ1-5; D gene ambiguous. This CDR3 contains 13 residues. Germline V gene lookup returns CDR1 MDHEN and CDR2 SYDVKM. Trimming removed 5 bases from V and 4 bases from J, with 9 bases in between. The CDR3 nucleotides read TGTGCCAGCAGTCTAGAAAGGAATCAGCCCCAGCATTTT. It yields the protein CASSLERNQPQHF.

V gene TRBV7-3 combines with J gene TRBJ2-1; maybe TRBD2 (5 bases). The CDR3 totals 15 residues. Germline assignment: CDR1 SGHTA and CDR2 FQGTGA. V gave up 1 base and J gave up 7 bases, with 14 bases separating them. In nucleotides, the CDR3 is TGTGCCAGCAGCTTAATGGCGGCGGGCCAGAATGAGCAGTTCTTC. Translating it yields CASSLMAAGQNEQFF.

The V gene is TRBV2, the J gene TRBJ1-2, with D perhaps matching TRBD1 (5 bases). CDR3 size: 13 residues. Between the trimmed V and J ends, which lost 1 base and 8 bases, there was a span of 11 bases. Germline assignment: CDR1 SNHLY and CDR2 FYNNEI. Here the CDR3 reads CASSEVGGGGYTF. In DNA form, the CDR3 reads TGTGCCAGCAGTGAAGTCGGGGGTGGCGGCTACACCTTC. The full variable domain, rest sourced from reference TRBV2 and TRBJ1-2, is EPEVTQTPSHQVTQMGQEVILRCVPISNHLYFYWYRQILGQKVEFLVSFYNNEISEKSEIFDDQFSVERPDGSNFTLKIRSTKLEDSAMYFCASSEVGGGGYTFGSGTRLTVV.

J is TRBJ2-5 and V is TRBV5-4; the D gene is possibly TRBD2 (7 bases). The CDR3 spans 15 residues. Trimming removed 3 bases from V and 5 bases from J, with 17 bases in between. Germline V gene sequence: CDR1 SGHNT, CDR2 YYREEE (reference sequence). CDR3 DNA: TGTGCCAGCAGCTCTCAAGGGGGAGGGAGGGAGACCCAGTACTTC. It yields the protein CASSSQGGGRETQYF.

The gene calls are TRBV4-1 and TRBJ1-1; no clear D gene. CDR1 and CDR2 from the germline V gene are MGHRA and YSYEKL. Trimming took 1 base from V and 0 from J, leaving 9 bases between them. The CDR3 sequence is 15 residues long. The CDR3 sequence: CASSQVWAMNTEAFF. CDR3 nucleotides: TGCGCCAGCAGCCAAGTTTGGGCCATGAACACTGAAGCTTTCTTT.

The rearrangement uses TRBV4-1 and TRBJ1-2; D is perhaps TRBD1 (6 bases). The CDR3 totals 16 residues. V lost 0 bases and J lost 3, with 14 bases in between. Germline CDR1 reads MGHRA; CDR2 reads YSYEKL. As DNA, the CDR3 is TGCGCCAGCAGCCAAGACGCCAGGGGACGGGACTATGGCTACACCTTC. Its protein product is CASSQDARGRDYGYTF.

The genes are TRBV27 and TRBJ2-7, with TRBD2 identical over 11 bases. Germline V gives CDR1 MNHEY, CDR2 SMNVEV (reference sequence). The CDR3 is made up of 14 amino acids. V shed 6 bases and J 4 bases; nucleotides not matched to a gene: 5. The CDR3 nucleotides are TGTGCCAGCAGCCGACTAGCGGGAAGGTACGAGCAGTACTTC. It encodes CASSRLAGRYEQYF.

The chain is built from TRBV14 and TRBJ2-3, with 11 bases matching TRBD2. The germline V gene has CDR1 SGHDN and CDR2 FVKESK. J gave up 2 bases and V 4 bases, and 5 bases lay outside the gene matches. The CDR3 loop spans 16 amino acids. CDR3 region: CASSPLAGVHTDTQYF. DNA of the CDR3: TGTGCCAGCAGCCCACTAGCGGGGGTCCACACAGATACGCAGTATTTT.

The V and J genes are TRBV7-2 and TRBJ1-6; 9 bases match TRBD1. The CDR3 sequence is 17 residues long. Germline CDR1 reads SGHTA; CDR2 reads FQGNSA. Trimming at V came to 6 bases and at J to 9 bases, leaving 15 bases not matched to a gene. The CDR3 DNA reads as TGTGCCAGCAGAAAGGACAGGGGCCCCGTTGGAATTTCACCCCTCCACTTT. Amino acid sequence: CASRKDRGPVGISPLHF.

This clone is a singleton in its sample. The V gene is TRBV29-1, the J gene TRBJ1-1; D may be TRBD1 (6 bases). Germline CDR1 SQVTM, CDR2 ANQGSEA. The germline V and J ends were trimmed by 3 bases and 4 bases, with 12 bases remaining between them. This CDR3 is built from 13 residues. CDR3 in DNA: TGCAGCGTTGATGACAGGACCTTCACTGAAGCTTTCTTT. Translating gives CSVDDRTFTEAFF.

This rearrangement joins TRBV3-1 (or the pseudogene TRBV3-2) to TRBJ2-3; 10 positions match TRBD2. With 4 bases clipped from V and 6 bases from J, the junction kept 10 bases outside the gene matches. The CDR3 is 16 amino acids. Germline lookup yields CDR1 LGHDT and CDR2 YNNKEL (reference sequence). The CDR3 reads CASSLGLSGRGDTQYF. In DNA form, the CDR3 reads TGTGCCAGCAGCCTGGGCCTAAGCGGGAGGGGGGATACGCAGTATTTT.

This clone was recorded only once. V usage is TRBV27 and J usage is TRBJ1-3; D uncertain. V lost 2 bases, J lost 1 base, and 3 bases lay in between. Germline V gene data show CDR1 as MNHEY and CDR2 as SMNVEV (reference sequence). The CDR3 spans 13 residues. This CDR3 is CASSLRSGNTIYF. The CDR3 nucleotides are TGTGCCAGCAGTTTACGGTCTGGAAACACCATATATTTT.

V and J are TRBV5-4 and TRBJ2-1, with 7 nucleotides matching TRBD1. Looked up from germline, CDR1 is SGHNT and CDR2 is YYREEE (reference sequence). The CDR3 extends over 16 amino acids. The V and J ends lost 4 bases and 2 bases, in that order; junction bases with no gene match: 9. CDR3 bases: TGTGCCAGCAGCACGGGACAGAAAGTAACCTACAATGAGCAGTTCTTC. Translation gives CASSTGQKVTYNEQFF.